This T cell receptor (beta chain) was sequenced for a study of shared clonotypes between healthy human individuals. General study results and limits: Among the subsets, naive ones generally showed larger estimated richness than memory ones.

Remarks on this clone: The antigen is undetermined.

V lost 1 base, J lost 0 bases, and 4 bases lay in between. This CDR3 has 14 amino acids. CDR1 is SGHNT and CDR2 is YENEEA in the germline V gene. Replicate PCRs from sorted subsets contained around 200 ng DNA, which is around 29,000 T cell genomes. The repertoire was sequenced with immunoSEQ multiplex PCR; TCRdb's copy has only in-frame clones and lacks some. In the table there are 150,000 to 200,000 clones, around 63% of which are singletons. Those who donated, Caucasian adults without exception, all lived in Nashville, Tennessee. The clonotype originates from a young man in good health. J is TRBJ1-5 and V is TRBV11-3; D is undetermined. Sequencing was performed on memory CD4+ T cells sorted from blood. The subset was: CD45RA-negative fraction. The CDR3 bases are TGTGCCAGCAGCTTAGGGCATAGCAATCAGCCCCAGCATTTT. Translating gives CASSLGHSNQPQHF. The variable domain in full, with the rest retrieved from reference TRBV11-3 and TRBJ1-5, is EAGVVQSPRYKIIEKKQPVAFWCNPISGHNTLYWYLQNLGQGPELLIRYENEEAVDDSQLPKDRFSAERLKGVDSTLKIQPAELGDSAVYLCASSLGHSNQPQHFGDGTRLSIL.